Sequencing of this T cell receptor beta chain was carried out in a study of shared clonotypes between healthy human individuals. Notes on the study in general: A generally larger estimated richness was seen in naive subsets than in memory subsets.

In the naive CD8 group, cells lacked CD45RO and were positively selected for CCR7, so terminally differentiated effector memory CD45RA+ cells were left out. In the case of this clone: Its antigen is unknown.

The trim removed 5 bases at V and 1 base at J, leaving 8 bases unmatched. Per the germline V gene, CDR1 is PRHDT and CDR2 is FYEKMQ (reference sequence). The length of the CDR3 is 16 residues. This table comes from immunoSEQ multiplex PCR, and its TCRdb copy is limited to in-frame clones, with some not included. This table has more than 2 million clones, about 95% appearing once. This sequence joins TRBV13 and TRBJ1-2, with 9 nucleotides matching TRBD1. Sequenced input: naive CD8+ T cells sorted from blood. The sequence came from a man younger than 30 in good health. The CDR3 DNA follows: TGTGCCAGCAGCGCTACCGGGACAGGGAATAACTATGGCTACACCTTC. It yields the protein CASSATGTGNNYGYTF.